Listed below are T cell receptor beta chains from one sample, sequenced in a study of cytomegalovirus exposure and HLA in healthy donors. TCRdb's copy holds only in-frame clones and misses some; the assay was immunoSEQ multiplex PCR. The table lists about 69,000 clones, 94% of them singletons. Sequenced material: PBMCs. Source of these receptors: a woman under 30 in good health and CMV-seronegative. The CDR3 runs from the conserved cysteine through the conserved F or W. A D gene is named only where the DNA matches it firmly. Clone size is stated in some rows and not others, as once, few, many or a class when expanded.

d_call	v_call	clone_size	j_call	cdr3_aa	cdr3_nt
TRBD1	TRBV2	.	TRBJ2-4	CASSEGTGITKNIQYF	TGTGCCAGCAGTGAAGGGACAGGGATAACCAAAAACATTCAGTACTTC
.	TRBV11-2	.	TRBJ2-7	CASIYEEGTYEQYF	TGTGCCAGCATTTACGAGGAGGGTACCTACGAGCAGTACTTC
.	TRBV27	.	TRBJ2-5	CASSRETQYF	TGTGCCAGCAGTCGGGAGACCCAGTACTTC
.	TRBV4-1	.	TRBJ1-5	CASSLTATGRNQPQHF	TGCGCCAGCAGCCTTACAGCGACAGGCCGAAATCAGCCCCAGCATTTT
TRBD2	TRBV5-4	.	TRBJ2-1	CASSSGTSGEQFF	TGTGCCAGCAGCTCCGGGACTAGCGGGGAGCAGTTCTTC
TRBD1	TRBV29-1	once	TRBJ2-7	CSVEGTEKLNPYEQYF	TGCAGCGTTGAGGGGACAGAGAAACTTAATCCCTACGAGCAGTACTTC
TRBD1	TRBV5-4	.	TRBJ2-2	CASSLQGLDTGELFF	TGTGCCAGCAGCTTACAGGGGCTGGACACCGGGGAGCTGTTTTTT
.	TRBV27	.	TRBJ2-7	CASSSILGSYEQYF	TGTGCCAGCAGTTCAATACTAGGTTCCTACGAGCAGTACTTC
TRBD2	TRBV9	once	TRBJ2-1	CASSGGLAGEGGNEQFF	TGTGCCAGCAGCGGAGGACTAGCGGGGGAGGGGGGCAATGAGCAGTTCTTC
.	TRBV6-1	.	TRBJ1-2	CASRDFNYGYTF	TGTGCCAGCAGGGACTTTAACTATGGCTACACCTTC
.	TRBV10-2	once	TRBJ2-2	CASSDRNTGELFF	TGCGCCAGCAGTGACAGGAACACCGGGGAGCTGTTTTTT
TRBD2	TRBV11-3	once	TRBJ2-3	CASSLDGASGGQDTQYF	TGTGCCAGCAGCTTAGATGGTGCTAGCGGGGGGCAAGATACGCAGTATTTT
.	TRBV29-1	.	TRBJ2-7	CSVAPQRGPSYEQYF	TGCAGCGTGGCCCCCCAGCGAGGGCCATCCTACGAGCAGTACTTC
.	TRBV9	once	TRBJ2-2	CASSVEGGGLTGELFF	TGTGCCAGCAGCGTAGAGGGGGGGGGCCTGACCGGGGAGCTGTTTTTT
.	TRBV2	.	TRBJ2-1	CASTGDIYNEQFF	TGTGCCAGCACCGGGGACATTTACAATGAGCAGTTCTTC
.	TRBV27	.	TRBJ1-5	CASSQDRSLWPQHF	TGTGCCAGCAGCCAAGACAGGAGCCTATGGCCCCAGCATTTT
.	TRBV20-1	.	TRBJ1-1	CSARGATEAFF	TGCAGTGCTAGAGGGGCCACTGAAGCTTTCTTT
.	TRBV7-7	.	TRBJ2-3	CASSQGAGSTDTQYF	TGTGCTAGCAGCCAAGGGGCCGGAAGCACAGATACGCAGTATTTT
.	TRBV5-4	.	TRBJ2-5	CASSLVGVRQETQYF	TGTGCCAGCAGCTTGGTGGGAGTCAGGCAAGAGACCCAGTACTTC
.	TRBV25-1	.	TRBJ2-6	CASSDRSGANVLTF	TGTGCCAGCAGTGACCGTTCTGGGGCCAACGTCCTGACTTTC
TRBD2	TRBV9	.	TRBJ2-7	CASSPREGGLVYEQYF	TGTGCCAGCAGCCCCCGGGAGGGGGGGTTGGTTTACGAGCAGTACTTC
TRBD1	TRBV5-4	.	TRBJ2-1	CASSSDRNDEQFF	TGTGCCAGCAGCTCGGACAGGAATGATGAGCAGTTCTTC
TRBD1	TRBV6-1	few	TRBJ1-5	CASSEAWTGTSNQPQHF	TGTGCCAGCAGTGAAGCTTGGACAGGGACGAGCAATCAGCCCCAGCATTTT
.	TRBV7-3	.	TRBJ2-1	CASSPGTASDEQFF	TGTGCCAGCAGCCCGGGTACGGCGTCCGATGAGCAGTTCTTC
.	TRBV7-9	.	TRBJ2-1	CASREDEQFF	TGTGCCAGCAGAGAGGATGAGCAGTTCTTC
TRBD2	TRBV5-4	.	TRBJ2-2	CASSLSGGSGLNTGELFF	TGTGCCAGCAGCTTGAGCGGGGGTAGCGGGCTCAACACCGGGGAGCTGTTTTTT
.	TRBV7-9	.	TRBJ2-6	CATSFGANVLTF	TGTGCCACCTCGTTTGGGGCCAACGTCCTGACTTTC
.	TRBV18	.	TRBJ1-2	CASSPPGGALYGYTF	TGTGCCAGCTCACCACCGGGCGGGGCCCTCTATGGCTACACCTTC
.	TRBV6-4	.	TRBJ2-3	CASRAGDSSTDTQYF	TGTGCCAGCAGGGCAGGGGATTCTAGCACAGATACGCAGTATTTT
.	TRBV7-9	.	TRBJ1-1	CASSQGGGAGNTEAFF	TGTGCCAGCAGCCAAGGCGGGGGGGCTGGAAACACTGAAGCTTTCTTT
TRBD1	TRBV28	.	TRBJ2-3	CASSTGQGADTQYF	TGTGCCAGCAGTACCGGACAGGGGGCAGATACGCAGTATTTT
TRBD1	TRBV4-3	.	TRBJ2-7	CASSQDPGTASYEQYF	TGCGCCAGCAGCCAAGATCCCGGGACAGCCTCCTACGAGCAGTACTTC
TRBD1	TRBV13	.	TRBJ1-1	CASSTQGAASNTEAFF	TGTGCCAGCAGCACCCAGGGGGCAGCTTCGAACACTGAAGCTTTCTTT
.	TRBV30	.	TRBJ1-5	CAWSVSSSNQPQHF	TGTGCCTGGAGTGTGAGCTCCAGCAATCAGCCCCAGCATTTT
.	TRBV7-8	.	TRBJ2-5	CASSSRGTQYF	TGTGCCAGCAGCTCCAGGGGGACCCAGTACTTC
TRBD2	TRBV7-3	.	TRBJ2-3	CASSPGTIVSTDTQYF	TGTGCCAGCAGCCCAGGGACTATCGTTAGCACAGATACGCAGTATTTT
TRBD1	TRBV7-9	.	TRBJ2-7	CASSYGTGAHYEQYF	TGTGCCAGCAGCTACGGGACAGGGGCCCACTACGAGCAGTACTTC
TRBD1	TRBV6-6	.	TRBJ1-2	CASSYRDSYGYTF	TGTGCCAGCAGTTACCGGGACAGCTATGGCTACACCTTC
TRBD1	TRBV2	.	TRBJ2-2	CASRPPGQGYTGELFF	TGTGCCAGCAGACCCCCGGGACAGGGGTACACCGGGGAGCTGTTTTTT
TRBD2	TRBV7-6	.	TRBJ2-5	CASSLSAGGETQYF	TGTGCCAGCAGCTTATCTGCGGGAGGAGAGACCCAGTACTTC
.	TRBV14	.	TRBJ1-1	CASSQDINWRDGTEAFF	TGTGCCAGCAGCCAAGATATCAATTGGAGGGATGGAACTGAAGCTTTCTTT
.	TRBV9	.	TRBJ1-5	CASSRDSSNQPQHF	TGTGCCAGCAGCCGAGACAGCAGCAATCAGCCCCAGCATTTT
TRBD1	TRBV6-1	.	TRBJ1-5	CASSGTGINQPQHF	TGTGCCAGCAGTGGGACAGGTATCAATCAGCCCCAGCATTTT
.	TRBV10-1	.	TRBJ2-3	CASSDPGSRGSDTQYF	TGCGCCAGCAGTGACCCCGGGAGCCGGGGCTCAGATACGCAGTATTTT
TRBD1	TRBV2	.	TRBJ1-2	CASSYNRGRNYGYTF	TGTGCCAGCAGCTATAACAGGGGGCGCAACTATGGCTACACCTTC
TRBD1	TRBV6-5	.	TRBJ1-1	CASTGQGVGNTEAFF	TGTGCCAGCACAGGACAGGGCGTAGGGAACACTGAAGCTTTCTTT
.	TRBV5-6	once	TRBJ1-1	CASSLSSLPVNTEAFF	TGTGCCAGCAGCTTGTCGTCCCTCCCAGTGAACACTGAAGCTTTCTTT
.	TRBV28	.	TRBJ1-5	CASSPTPQQQPQHF	TGTGCCAGCAGTCCCACCCCACAGCAACAGCCCCAGCATTTT
.	TRBV11-2	.	TRBJ1-5	CASSPGTNQPQHF	TGTGCCAGCAGCCCAGGGACTAATCAGCCCCAGCATTTT
.	TRBV5-4	.	TRBJ2-7	CASSYQSYEQYF	TGTGCCAGCAGCTACCAGTCGTACGAGCAGTACTTC
TRBD1	TRBV7-3	.	TRBJ2-7	CASSLRGQGSYEQYF	TGTGCCAGCAGCCTTAGAGGACAGGGGTCCTACGAGCAGTACTTC
TRBD2	TRBV9	.	TRBJ2-3	CASSPSGGVTDTQYF	TGTGCCAGCAGCCCGAGCGGGGGGGTCACAGATACGCAGTATTTT
TRBD2	TRBV4-1	.	TRBJ2-5	CASSAVAGGSQETQYF	TGCGCCAGCAGCGCCGTAGCGGGAGGTAGCCAAGAGACCCAGTACTTC
.	TRBV5-6	.	TRBJ1-3	CASSSVGGVSGNTIYF	TGTGCCAGCAGCTCTGTCGGGGGGGTCTCTGGAAACACCATATATTTT
TRBD1	TRBV6-6	.	TRBJ1-5	CASSYLGTGEGQPQHF	TGTGCCAGCAGTTACCTCGGGACAGGGGAAGGTCAGCCCCAGCATTTT